This T cell receptor (beta chain) was profiled in a study of T cell responses to AZD1222 COVID-19 vaccine. Broader study findings: Females outnumbered males among donors, who were mostly white British; clonal diversity was possibly underestimated. Spike-specific TCR breadth and depth both grew after two AZD1222 doses.

A note on this clone: The target antigen is unknown.

Some clones are missing from TCRdb's copy, which holds only in-frame ones; the method was immunoSEQ multiplex PCR. The data contain 150,000 or so clones, about nine tenths of them singletons. The CDR3 extends over 12 amino acids. V shed 5 bases and J shed 10 bases, with 12 bases lying between them. CDR1 is MNHEY and CDR2 is SVGEGT in the germline V gene. The TCR was taken from an adult in good health. This specimen was peripheral blood, taken on day 0 of AZD1222 vaccination. The J gene is TRBJ2-1, the V gene TRBV6-2 or TRBV6-3; either TRBD1 or TRBD2 may supply D (5 bases each). CDR3 loop: CASSRGVFEQFF. CDR3 bases: TGTGCCAGCAGTAGAGGGGTTTTCGAGCAGTTCTTC.